This paragraph covers one T cell receptor (beta chain) sequence. The antigen remains undetermined. TCRdb called the 5' RACE reads again in MiXCR, with one record for every CDR3 protein. The table has about 700,000 distinct CDR3 sequences, 15% to 20% seen once. The sample comes from a study of CD8 T cells in ankylosing spondylitis. This CDR3 has 17 amino acids. Trimming stripped 4 bases from V and 1 base from J, with 18 bases between. In germline, CDR1 is SGHAT, CDR2 FQNNGV. Study findings and constraints: Several highly homologous variants made up a TCR beta motif, and this motif appeared characteristic of ankylosing spondylitis blood. Clones linked to disease were reported to show significant enrichment in matched ankylosing spondylitis synovial fluid.

The origin of this receptor is a male donor with ankylosing spondylitis. The rearrangement uses TRBV11-2 and TRBJ2-3; D remains unclear. The sample comprised blood, either unsorted or a sorted T cell fraction (not recorded which). CDR3 coding DNA: TGTGCCAGCAGCTCGATGGACCTCTTTGGGGGCACAGATACGCAGTATTTT. It is translated as CASSSMDLFGGTDTQYF.